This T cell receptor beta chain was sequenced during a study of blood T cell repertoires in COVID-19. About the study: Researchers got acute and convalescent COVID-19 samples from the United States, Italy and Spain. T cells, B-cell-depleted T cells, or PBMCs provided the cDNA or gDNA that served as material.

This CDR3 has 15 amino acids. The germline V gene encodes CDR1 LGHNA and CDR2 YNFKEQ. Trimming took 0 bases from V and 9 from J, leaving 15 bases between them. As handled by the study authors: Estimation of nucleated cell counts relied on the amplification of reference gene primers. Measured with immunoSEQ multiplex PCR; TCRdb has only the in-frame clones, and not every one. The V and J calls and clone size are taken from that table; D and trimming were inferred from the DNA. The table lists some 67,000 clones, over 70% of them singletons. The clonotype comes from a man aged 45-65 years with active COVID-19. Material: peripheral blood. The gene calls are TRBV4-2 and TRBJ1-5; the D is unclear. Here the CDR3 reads CASSQDDIGGGPQHF. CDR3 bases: TGTGCCAGCAGCCAAGATGACATCGGCGGAGGGCCCCAGCATTTT.